These 10 T cell receptor beta chains share one sample of origin, sequenced in a study of shared clonotypes between healthy human individuals. Data came from immunoSEQ multiplex PCR; TCRdb stores just in-frame clones and leaves some out. Of over a million clones in the sample, about 80% were seen once. Sequencing was performed on memory CD4+ T cells sorted from blood. Sample subset: CD45RA-negative fraction. Every receptor here comes from a man between 18 and 29 years old in good health.

This chain links TRBV5-4 with TRBJ2-7; 9 bases are a match to TRBD1. The CDR3 contains 15 residues. With V trimmed by 4 bases and J by 5 bases, 10 bases remained unmatched. Germline CDR1 and CDR2: SGHNT and YYREEE (reference sequence). The CDR3 loop reads CASSGSGTGLDEQYF. DNA for the CDR3: TGTGCCAGCAGCGGGTCCGGGACAGGGCTGGACGAGCAGTACTTC.

The chain links TRBV28 to TRBJ1-5; the D gene is possibly TRBD1 (5 bases). CDR3 length: 12 residues. The V and J ends lost 4 bases and 7 bases respectively, with 8 bases between them. Germline V CDR1 and CDR2: MDHEN, SYDVKM. The CDR3 DNA is TGTGCCAGCAGTTGGACATCCCAGCCCCAGCATTTT. It encodes CASSWTSQPQHF.

The rearrangement links TRBV27 to TRBJ1-1; 9 nucleotides match TRBD1. Germline V CDR1 and CDR2: MNHEY, SMNVEV (reference sequence). Trimming cost V 8 bases and J 10 bases; bases outside gene matches: 20. The CDR3 contains 16 residues. The CDR3 sequence: CASGLPLTGGVNPAFF. As DNA, the CDR3 is TGTGCCAGCGGCCTCCCGCTGACAGGGGGGGTAAACCCAGCTTTCTTT.

This rearrangement joins TRBV10-3 to TRBJ2-7; TRBD1 matches at 7 bases. The trim removed 4 bases at V and 2 bases at J, leaving 2 bases unmatched. Germline CDR1 ENHRY, CDR2 SYGVKD. This CDR3 region has 13 residues. In nucleotides, the CDR3 is TGTGCCATCAGTGGGACAGGAACCTACGAGCAGTACTTC. It specifies CAISGTGTYEQYF.

This clone was counted a few times. V and J are TRBV30 and TRBJ2-7, with a possible D match to TRBD2 (6 bases). The CDR3 sequence is 14 residues long. Between the trimmed V and J ends, which lost 1 base and 2 bases, there was a span of 12 bases. Germline V lookup: CDR1 GTSNPN, CDR2 SVGIG (reference sequence). The chain's CDR3 is CAWSAGTHTYEQYF. CDR3 in DNA: TGTGCCTGGAGTGCCGGGACTCACACCTACGAGCAGTACTTC.

V and J are TRBV11-3 and TRBJ1-1, with D uncertain. This CDR3 spans 13 amino acids. V was cut by 1 base and J by 2 bases, with 5 bases left in between. Germline V lookup: CDR1 SGHNT, CDR2 YENEEA. CDR3 nucleotides: TGTGCCAGCAGCTTAGGGCAAAACACTGAAGCTTTCTTT. Translating it yields CASSLGQNTEAFF.

This chain connects TRBV6-5 to TRBJ2-5, with TRBD2 matching 7 bases. The V gene's germline CDR1 is MNHEY and CDR2 SVGAGI. J was trimmed by 3 bases and V by 6 bases; bases with no gene match: 10. This CDR3 has 15 amino acids. Here the CDR3 DNA reads TGTGCCAGCAGGATTAGCGGGTCCTGGGAAGAGACCCAGTACTTC. Translation gives CASRISGSWEETQYF.

The chain couples TRBV5-1 to TRBJ2-3; 11 bases are a match to TRBD2. The CDR3 contains 16 residues. Germline V CDR1 and CDR2: SGHRS, YFSETQ. V shed 4 bases, J shed 0 bases, and the junction held 4 bases outside the gene matches. CDR3 sequence reads: CASSDGTSGSTDTQYF. CDR3 in DNA: TGCGCCAGCAGCGATGGGACTAGCGGAAGCACAGATACGCAGTATTTT.

The J gene is TRBJ2-7, the V gene TRBV2; 9 bases agree with TRBD1. The CDR3 is 14 residues long. Germline trimming cut 8 bases from V and 4 bases from J; bases unmatched to any gene: 9. CDR1 and CDR2 (germline): SNHLY, FYNNEI. The CDR3 loop reads CASSGQGIVYEQYF. The CDR3 coding sequence is TGTGCCAGCTCGGGACAGGGAATCGTGTACGAGCAGTACTTC.

The gene calls are TRBV2 and TRBJ1-2, with TRBD1 matching 7 bases. J gave up 13 bases and V 4 bases, and 6 bases lay outside the gene matches. This CDR3 spans 11 amino acids. Per germline, CDR1 SNHLY and CDR2 FYNNEI. The CDR3 protein is CASSVFRGSTF. The CDR3 coding sequence is TGTGCCAGCAGTGTGTTCAGGGGGTCCACCTTC.